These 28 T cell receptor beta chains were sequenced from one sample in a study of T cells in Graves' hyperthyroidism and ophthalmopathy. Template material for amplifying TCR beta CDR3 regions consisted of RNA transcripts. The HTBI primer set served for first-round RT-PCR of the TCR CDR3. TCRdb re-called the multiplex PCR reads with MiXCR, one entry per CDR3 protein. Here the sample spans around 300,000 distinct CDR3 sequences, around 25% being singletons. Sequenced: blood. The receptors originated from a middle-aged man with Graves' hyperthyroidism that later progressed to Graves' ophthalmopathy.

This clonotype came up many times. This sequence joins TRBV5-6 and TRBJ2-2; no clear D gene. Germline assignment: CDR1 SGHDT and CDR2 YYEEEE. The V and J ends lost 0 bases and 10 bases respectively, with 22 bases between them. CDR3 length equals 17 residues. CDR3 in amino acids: CASSLVSVGDRSVELFF. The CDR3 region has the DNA TGTGCCAGCAGCTTGGTCTCAGTTGGCGACCGGTCGGTGGAGCTGTTTTTT.

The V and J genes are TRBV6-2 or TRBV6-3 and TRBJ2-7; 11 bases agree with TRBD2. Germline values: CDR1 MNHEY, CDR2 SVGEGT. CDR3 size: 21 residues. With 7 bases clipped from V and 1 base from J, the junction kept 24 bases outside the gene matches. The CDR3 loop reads CASNFSPSEGTSGRSSYEQYF. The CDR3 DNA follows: TGTGCCAGCAATTTCTCCCCTTCGGAGGGAACTAGCGGGAGATCGTCCTACGAGCAGTACTTC.

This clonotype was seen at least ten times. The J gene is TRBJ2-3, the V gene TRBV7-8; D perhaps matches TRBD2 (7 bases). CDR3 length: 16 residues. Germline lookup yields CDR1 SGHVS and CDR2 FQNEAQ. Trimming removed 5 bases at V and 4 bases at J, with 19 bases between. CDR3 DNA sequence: TGTGCCAGCAGCCTAGGGCAGGGGAGGGTGGCAGATACGCAGTATTTT. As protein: CASSLGQGRVADTQYF.

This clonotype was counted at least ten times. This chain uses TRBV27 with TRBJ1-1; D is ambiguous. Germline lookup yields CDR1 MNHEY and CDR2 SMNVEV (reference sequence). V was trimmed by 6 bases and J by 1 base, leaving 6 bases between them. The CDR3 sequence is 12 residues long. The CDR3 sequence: CASRQWNTEAFF. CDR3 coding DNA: TGTGCCAGCAGACAGTGGAACACTGAAGCTTTCTTT.

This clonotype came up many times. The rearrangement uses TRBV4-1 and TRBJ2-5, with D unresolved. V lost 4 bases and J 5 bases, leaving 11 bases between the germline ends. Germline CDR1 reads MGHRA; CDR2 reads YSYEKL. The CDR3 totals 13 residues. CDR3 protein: CASSPVVGETQYF. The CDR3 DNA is TGCGCCAGCAGCCCTGTGGTTGGGGAGACCCAGTACTTC.

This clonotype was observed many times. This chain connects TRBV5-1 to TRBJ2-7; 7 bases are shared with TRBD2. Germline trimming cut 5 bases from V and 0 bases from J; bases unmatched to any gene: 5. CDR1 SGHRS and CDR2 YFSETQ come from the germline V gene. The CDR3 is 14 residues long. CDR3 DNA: TGCGCCAGCAGGGAGGGCGGGAGCTCCTACGAGCAGTACTTC. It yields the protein CASREGGSSYEQYF.

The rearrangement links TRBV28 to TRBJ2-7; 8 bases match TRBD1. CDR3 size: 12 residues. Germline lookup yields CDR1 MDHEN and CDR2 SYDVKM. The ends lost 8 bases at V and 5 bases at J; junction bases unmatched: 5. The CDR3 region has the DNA TGTGCCAGCCGACAGGGGCTTAACGAGCAGTACTTC. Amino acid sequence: CASRQGLNEQYF.

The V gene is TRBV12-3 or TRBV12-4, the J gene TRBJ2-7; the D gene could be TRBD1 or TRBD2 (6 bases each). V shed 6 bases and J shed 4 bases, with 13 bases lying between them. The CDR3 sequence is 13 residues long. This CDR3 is CASSRGTPYEQYF. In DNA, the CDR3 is TGTGCCAGCAGCCGCGGGACACCTTACGAGCAGTACTTC.

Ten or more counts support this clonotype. CDR3 in amino acids: CATGGDTEAFF. In nucleotides, the CDR3 is TGTGCCACAGGGGGCGACACTGAAGCTTTCTTT. The chain has TRBV10-3 and TRBJ1-1; 8 nucleotides match TRBD1. V shed 10 bases, J shed 3 bases, and the junction held 1 base outside the gene matches. Germline V gives CDR1 ENHRY, CDR2 SYGVKD. This CDR3 has 11 residues.

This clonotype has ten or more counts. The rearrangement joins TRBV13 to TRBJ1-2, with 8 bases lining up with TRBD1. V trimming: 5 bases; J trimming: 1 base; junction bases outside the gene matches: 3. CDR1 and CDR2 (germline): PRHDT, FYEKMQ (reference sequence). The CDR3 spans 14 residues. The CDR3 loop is CASSEQGGNYGYTF. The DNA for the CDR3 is TGTGCCAGCAGCGAACAGGGGGGTAACTATGGCTACACCTTC.

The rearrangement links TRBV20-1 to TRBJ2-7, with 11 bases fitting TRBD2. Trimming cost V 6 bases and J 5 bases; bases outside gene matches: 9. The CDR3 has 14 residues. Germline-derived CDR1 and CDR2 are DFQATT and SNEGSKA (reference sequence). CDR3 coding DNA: TGCAGTGCCCCGCAACTAGCGGGAGAGGACGAGCAGTACTTC. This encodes CSAPQLAGEDEQYF.

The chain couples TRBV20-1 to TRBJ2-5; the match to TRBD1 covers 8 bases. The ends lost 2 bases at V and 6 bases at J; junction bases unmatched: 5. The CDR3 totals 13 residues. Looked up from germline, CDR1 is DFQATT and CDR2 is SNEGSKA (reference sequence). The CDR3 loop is CSARSTGAQTQYF. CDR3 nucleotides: TGCAGTGCTAGATCGACAGGGGCGCAGACCCAGTACTTC.

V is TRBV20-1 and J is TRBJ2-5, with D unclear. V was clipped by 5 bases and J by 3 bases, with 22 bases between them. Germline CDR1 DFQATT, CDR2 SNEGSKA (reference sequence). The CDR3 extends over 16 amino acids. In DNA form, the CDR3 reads TGCAGTGCTGTCAACCGAAGACTGGCCTGGGAAGAGACCCAGTACTTC. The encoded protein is CSAVNRRLAWEETQYF.

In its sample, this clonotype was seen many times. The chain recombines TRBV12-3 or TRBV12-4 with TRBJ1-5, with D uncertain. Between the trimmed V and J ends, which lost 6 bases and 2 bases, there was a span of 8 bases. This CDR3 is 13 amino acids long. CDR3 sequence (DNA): TGTGCCAGCAGGAACGGCGGCAATCAGCCCCAGCATTTT. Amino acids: CASRNGGNQPQHF.

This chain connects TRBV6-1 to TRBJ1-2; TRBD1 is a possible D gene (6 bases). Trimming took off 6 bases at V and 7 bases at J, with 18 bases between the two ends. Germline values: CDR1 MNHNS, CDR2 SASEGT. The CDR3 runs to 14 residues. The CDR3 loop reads CASRQLTGGAGYTF. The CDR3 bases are TGTGCCAGCAGACAACTGACAGGCGGGGCTGGCTACACCTTC.

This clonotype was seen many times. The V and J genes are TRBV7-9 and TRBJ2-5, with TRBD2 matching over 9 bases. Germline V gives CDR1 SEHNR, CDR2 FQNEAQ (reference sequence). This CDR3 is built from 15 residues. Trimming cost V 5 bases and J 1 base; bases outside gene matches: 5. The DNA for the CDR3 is TGTGCCAGCAGCGCACTAGCGGGCTTCCAAGAGACCCAGTACTTC. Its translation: CASSALAGFQETQYF.

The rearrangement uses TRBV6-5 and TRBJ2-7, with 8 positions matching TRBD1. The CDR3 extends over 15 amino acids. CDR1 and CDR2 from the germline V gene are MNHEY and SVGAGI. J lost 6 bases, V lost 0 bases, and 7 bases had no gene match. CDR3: CASSYSLTGDREQYF. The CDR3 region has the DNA TGTGCCAGCAGTTACTCTTTGACAGGGGACCGCGAGCAGTACTTC.

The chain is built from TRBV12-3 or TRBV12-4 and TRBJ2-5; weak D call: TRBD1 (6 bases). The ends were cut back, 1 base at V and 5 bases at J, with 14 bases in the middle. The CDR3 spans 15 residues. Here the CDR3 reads CASSLDEGVEETQYF. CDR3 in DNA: TGTGCCAGCAGTTTAGACGAGGGGGTCGAGGAGACCCAGTACTTC.

The CDR3 reads CAWRAGGSQPQHF. The CDR3, as DNA: TGTGCCTGGAGAGCGGGTGGATCACAGCCCCAGCATTTT. This rearrangement joins TRBV30 to TRBJ1-5; D uncertain. With 3 bases removed from V and 7 bases from J, the gap between germline ends came to 13 bases. Germline lookup yields CDR1 GTSNPN and CDR2 SVGIG (reference sequence). This CDR3 spans 13 amino acids.

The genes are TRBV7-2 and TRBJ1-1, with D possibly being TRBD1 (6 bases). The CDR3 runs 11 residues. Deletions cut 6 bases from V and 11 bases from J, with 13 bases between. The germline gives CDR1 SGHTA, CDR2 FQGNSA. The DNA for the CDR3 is TGTGCCAGCAGTCGAGGGGGGTGGGCTTTCTTT. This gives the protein CASSRGGWAFF.

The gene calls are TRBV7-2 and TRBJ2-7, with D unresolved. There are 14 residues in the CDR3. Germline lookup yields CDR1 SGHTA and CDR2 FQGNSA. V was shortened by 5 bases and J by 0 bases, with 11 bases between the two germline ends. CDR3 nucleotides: TGTGCCAGCAGCCTTCCCATACCCTCCTACGAGCAGTACTTC. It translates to CASSLPIPSYEQYF.

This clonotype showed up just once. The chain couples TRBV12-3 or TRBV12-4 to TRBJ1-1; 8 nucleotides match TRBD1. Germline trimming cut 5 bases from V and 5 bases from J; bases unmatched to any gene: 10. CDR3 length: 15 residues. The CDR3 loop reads CASSPGQGGITEAFF. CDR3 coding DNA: TGTGCCAGCAGTCCCGGACAGGGTGGTATTACTGAAGCTTTCTTT.

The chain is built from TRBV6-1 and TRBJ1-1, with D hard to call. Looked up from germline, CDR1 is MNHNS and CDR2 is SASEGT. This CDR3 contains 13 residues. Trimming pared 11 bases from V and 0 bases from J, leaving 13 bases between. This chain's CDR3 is CACIAGMNTEAFF. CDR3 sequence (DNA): TGTGCCTGCATCGCAGGCATGAACACTGAAGCTTTCTTT.

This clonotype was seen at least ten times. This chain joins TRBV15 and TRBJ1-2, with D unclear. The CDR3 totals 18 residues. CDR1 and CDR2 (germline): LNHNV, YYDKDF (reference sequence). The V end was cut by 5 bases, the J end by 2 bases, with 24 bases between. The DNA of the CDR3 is TGTGCCACCAGCCCTTATGGTCAAGGTGGACGGACCAACTATGGCTACACCTTC. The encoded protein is CATSPYGQGGRTNYGYTF. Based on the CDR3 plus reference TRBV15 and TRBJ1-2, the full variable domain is DAMVIQNPRYQVTQFGKPVTLSCSQTLNHNVMYWYQQKSSQAPKLLFHYYDKDFNNEADTPDNFQSRRPNTSFCFLDIRSPGLGDTAMYLCATSPYGQGGRTNYGYTFGSGTRLTVV.

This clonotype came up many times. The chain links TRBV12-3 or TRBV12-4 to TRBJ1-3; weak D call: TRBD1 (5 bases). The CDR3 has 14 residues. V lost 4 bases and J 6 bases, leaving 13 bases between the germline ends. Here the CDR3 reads CASSSRQYENTIYF. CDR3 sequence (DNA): TGTGCCAGCAGTTCGCGACAGTACGAAAACACCATATATTTT.

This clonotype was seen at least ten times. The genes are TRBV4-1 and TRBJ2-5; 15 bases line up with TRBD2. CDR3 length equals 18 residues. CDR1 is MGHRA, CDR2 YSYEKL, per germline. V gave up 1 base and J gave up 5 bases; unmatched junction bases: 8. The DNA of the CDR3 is TGCGCCAGCAGCCAAGTTGGAGAGGGACTAGCGGGAGGCGAGACCCAGTACTTC. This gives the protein CASSQVGEGLAGGETQYF.

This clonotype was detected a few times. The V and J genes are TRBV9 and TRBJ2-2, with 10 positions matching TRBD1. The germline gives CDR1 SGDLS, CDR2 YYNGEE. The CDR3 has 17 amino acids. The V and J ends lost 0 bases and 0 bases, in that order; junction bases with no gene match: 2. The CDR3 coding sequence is TGTGCCAGCAGCGTAGCCGGGACAGGGGCGAACACCGGGGAGCTGTTTTTT. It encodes CASSVAGTGANTGELFF.

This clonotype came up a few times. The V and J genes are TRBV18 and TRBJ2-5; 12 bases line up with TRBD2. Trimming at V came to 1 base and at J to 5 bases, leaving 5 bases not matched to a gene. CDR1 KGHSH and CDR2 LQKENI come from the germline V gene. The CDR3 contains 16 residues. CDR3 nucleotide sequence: TGTGCCAGCTCACCACGATGGACTAGCGGGAAGGAGACCCAGTACTTC. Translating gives CASSPRWTSGKETQYF.